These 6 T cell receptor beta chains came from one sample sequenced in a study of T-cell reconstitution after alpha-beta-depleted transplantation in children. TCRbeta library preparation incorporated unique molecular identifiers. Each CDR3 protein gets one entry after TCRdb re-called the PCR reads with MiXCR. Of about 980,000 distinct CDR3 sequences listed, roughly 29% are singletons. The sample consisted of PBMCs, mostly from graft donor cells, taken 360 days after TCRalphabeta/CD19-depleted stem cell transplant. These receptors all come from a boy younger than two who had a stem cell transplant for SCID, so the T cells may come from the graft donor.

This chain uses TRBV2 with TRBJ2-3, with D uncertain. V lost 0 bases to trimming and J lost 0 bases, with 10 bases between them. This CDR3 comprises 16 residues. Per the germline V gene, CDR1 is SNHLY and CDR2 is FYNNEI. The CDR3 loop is CASSEASPSSTDTQYF. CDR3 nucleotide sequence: TGTGCCAGCAGTGAAGCCTCACCCTCTAGCACAGATACGCAGTATTTT.

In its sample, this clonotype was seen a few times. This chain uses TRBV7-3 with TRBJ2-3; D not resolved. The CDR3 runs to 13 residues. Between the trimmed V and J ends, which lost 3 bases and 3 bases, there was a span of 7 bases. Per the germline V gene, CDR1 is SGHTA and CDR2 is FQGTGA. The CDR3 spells CASSLLITDTQYF. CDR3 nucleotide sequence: TGTGCCAGCAGCTTGCTCATTACAGATACGCAGTATTTT. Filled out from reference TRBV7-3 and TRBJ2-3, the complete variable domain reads GAGVSQTPSNKVTEKGKYVELRCDPISGHTALYWYRQSLGQGPEFLIYFQGTGAADDSGLPNDRFFAVRPEGSVSTLKIQRTERGDSAVYLCASSLLITDTQYFGPGTRLTVL.

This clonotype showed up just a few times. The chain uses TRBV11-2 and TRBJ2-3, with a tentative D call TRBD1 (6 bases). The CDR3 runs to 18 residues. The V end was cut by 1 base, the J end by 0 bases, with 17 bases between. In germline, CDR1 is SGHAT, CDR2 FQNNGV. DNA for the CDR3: TGTGCCAGCAGCTTAGGGGCCGGGACACCGCGGAGCACAGATACGCAGTATTTT. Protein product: CASSLGAGTPRSTDTQYF.

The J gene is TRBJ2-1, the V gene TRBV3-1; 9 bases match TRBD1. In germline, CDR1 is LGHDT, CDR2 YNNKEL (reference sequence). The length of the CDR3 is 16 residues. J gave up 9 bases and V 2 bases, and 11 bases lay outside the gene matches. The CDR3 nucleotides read TGTGCCAGCAGCCAACGCCGGGACAGGGTCCAAGGTGAGCAGTTCTTC. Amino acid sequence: CASSQRRDRVQGEQFF.

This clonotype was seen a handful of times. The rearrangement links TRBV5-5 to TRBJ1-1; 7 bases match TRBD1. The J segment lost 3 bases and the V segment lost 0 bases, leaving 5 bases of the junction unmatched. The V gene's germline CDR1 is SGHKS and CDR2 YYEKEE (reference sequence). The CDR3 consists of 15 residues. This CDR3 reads CASSLVGTEDTEAFF. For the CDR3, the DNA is TGTGCCAGCAGCTTGGTAGGGACAGAGGACACTGAAGCTTTCTTT.

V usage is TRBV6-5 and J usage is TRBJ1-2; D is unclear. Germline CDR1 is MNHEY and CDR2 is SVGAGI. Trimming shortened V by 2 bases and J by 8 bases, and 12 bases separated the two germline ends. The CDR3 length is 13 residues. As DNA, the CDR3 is TGTGCCAGCAGTTACGGCCGGACGTTGGGCTACACCTTC. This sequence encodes CASSYGRTLGYTF.